This T cell receptor (beta chain) was recovered during a study of blood T cell repertoires in COVID-19. Study-level background: From T cells, B-cell-depleted T cells, or PBMCs came the material, which was cDNA or gDNA.

This clone occurred once. V was clipped by 5 bases and J by 0 bases; unmatched bases: 8. Germline V gives CDR1 SGHTA, CDR2 FQGNSA. This CDR3 is built from 17 residues. Repertoires were generated with immunoSEQ multiplex PCR, while TCRdb's copy carries only in-frame clones and drops some. The sample lists a few hundred thousand clones; around 88% were seen once. Material: peripheral blood. The sequence was obtained from a woman between 25 and 40 years old with COVID-19, enrolled during active disease. J is TRBJ2-7 and V is TRBV7-2; 12 bases align to TRBD2. CDR3 loop: CASSKTSGGASSYEQYF. CDR3 DNA: TGTGCCAGCAGCAAGACTAGCGGGGGCGCCAGCTCCTACGAGCAGTACTTC.